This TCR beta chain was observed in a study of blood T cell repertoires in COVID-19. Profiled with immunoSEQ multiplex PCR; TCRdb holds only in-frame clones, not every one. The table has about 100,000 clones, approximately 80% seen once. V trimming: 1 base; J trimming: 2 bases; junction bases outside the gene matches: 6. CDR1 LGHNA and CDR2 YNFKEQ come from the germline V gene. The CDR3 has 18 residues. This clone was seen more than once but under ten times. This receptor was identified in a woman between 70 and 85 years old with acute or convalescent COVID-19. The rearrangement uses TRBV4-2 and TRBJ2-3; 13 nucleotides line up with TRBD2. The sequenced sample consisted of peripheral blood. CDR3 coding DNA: TGTGCCAGCAGCCAAGGGACTAGCGGGGGTTCCCTCACAGATACGCAGTATTTT. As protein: CASSQGTSGGSLTDTQYF.